These T cell receptor beta chains were read from a single sample in a study of blood T cell repertoires in COVID-19. Here immunoSEQ multiplex PCR was the method, and the copy in TCRdb shows in-frame clones only, minus some. This table holds 200,000 to 250,000 clones, around 80% found once. What was sequenced was peripheral blood. These receptors came from a woman in her sixties or seventies with acute or convalescent COVID-19. Both conserved end residues are part of each CDR3. A D gene is named only where the DNA matches it firmly. Rows give clone size only sometimes, using once, few, many, or a class for an expanded clone.

clone_size d_call j_call v_call cdr3_nt cdr3_aa
. . TRBJ1-1 TRBV3-1/TRBV3-2 TGTGCCAGCAGTGTAGCAGACTTGGAAGCTTTCTTT CASSVADLEAFF
. TRBD1 TRBJ2-5 TRBV19 TGTGCCAGTAGTATGGGGACAGGGTATGCGGAGACCCAGTACTTC CASSMGTGYAETQYF
. . TRBJ1-4 TRBV30 TGTGCCTGGAGTGTAGTGGGGGGAGTTAGTGAAAAACTGTTTTTT CAWSVVGGVSEKLFF
. TRBD2 TRBJ2-7 TRBV30 TGTGCCTGGAGACATCCATCATCAGCGGGAGGTAGCGAGCAGTACTTC CAWRHPSSAGGSEQYF
. . TRBJ2-7 TRBV3-1/TRBV3-2 TGTGCCAGCAGCCGACAGGAGAATAACTACGAGCAGTACTTC CASSRQENNYEQYF
. TRBD2 TRBJ2-5 TRBV18 TGTGCCAGCTCACTAGCGGGAGGAGGTCAAGAGACCCAGTACTTC CASSLAGGGQETQYF
. TRBD2 TRBJ2-5 TRBV5-4 TGTGCCAGCAGCCTCCCGGGAGGGGTTCAAGAGACCCAGTACTTC CASSLPGGVQETQYF
few TRBD2 TRBJ2-7 TRBV7-9 TGTGCCAGCCGGGAGGGGTCAAGGGGCGAGCAGTACTTC CASREGSRGEQYF
few TRBD1 TRBJ1-4 TRBV5-5 TGTGCCAGCAGCTGGGACAGGGCTAATGAAAAACTGTTTTTT CASSWDRANEKLFF
. . TRBJ2-2 TRBV6-5 TGTGCCAGCATGGAGCTTCTGAACACCGGGGAGCTGTTTTTT CASMELLNTGELFF
. TRBD1 TRBJ2-7 TRBV7-2 TGTGCCAGCACCTTACCCGGACAGGCTGACCACGAGCAGTACTTC CASTLPGQADHEQYF
. TRBD2 TRBJ2-7 TRBV19 TGTGCCAGTAGCCGCTCGTGGGGGGAGGGCCCTTACGAGCAGTACTTC CASSRSWGEGPYEQYF
. . TRBJ2-7 TRBV6-1 TGTGCCAGCAGTGAATCCCCAGCGGAACCTATCTACGAGCAGTACTTC CASSESPAEPIYEQYF
. . TRBJ1-6 TRBV27 TGTGCCAGCAAAACCAGGCCCTCCTATAATTCACCCCTCCACTTT CASKTRPSYNSPLHF
. TRBD2 TRBJ2-1 TRBV28 TGTGCCAGCAGTTTAATTACTAGCGACCAAGGCTACAATGAGCAGTTCTTC CASSLITSDQGYNEQFF
. TRBD2 TRBJ2-3 TRBV28 TGTGCCAGCAGTCTCGGGGGGGTAGATACGCAGTATTTT CASSLGGVDTQYF
. . TRBJ2-3 TRBV11-2 TGTGCCAGCAGCCCCCTCGCTGGCCAGCGGCCCTTCACAGATACGCAGTATTTT CASSPLAGQRPFTDTQYF
. . TRBJ1-1 TRBV19 TGTGCCAGTAGTATGGCCGCTAACACTGAAGCTTTCTTT CASSMAANTEAFF
. . TRBJ1-2 TRBV7-9 TGTGCCAGCAGCCGAGAGGTGGATGGCTACACCTTC CASSREVDGYTF
. TRBD1 TRBJ1-2 TRBV28 TGTGCCAGCAGCCGCCCTACAGGGGGAACTAACTATGGCTACACCTTC CASSRPTGGTNYGYTF
. TRBD2 TRBJ2-1 TRBV9 TGTGCCAGCAGCTGGACTAGCGGGACTCAGGGTGAGCAGTTCTTC CASSWTSGTQGEQFF